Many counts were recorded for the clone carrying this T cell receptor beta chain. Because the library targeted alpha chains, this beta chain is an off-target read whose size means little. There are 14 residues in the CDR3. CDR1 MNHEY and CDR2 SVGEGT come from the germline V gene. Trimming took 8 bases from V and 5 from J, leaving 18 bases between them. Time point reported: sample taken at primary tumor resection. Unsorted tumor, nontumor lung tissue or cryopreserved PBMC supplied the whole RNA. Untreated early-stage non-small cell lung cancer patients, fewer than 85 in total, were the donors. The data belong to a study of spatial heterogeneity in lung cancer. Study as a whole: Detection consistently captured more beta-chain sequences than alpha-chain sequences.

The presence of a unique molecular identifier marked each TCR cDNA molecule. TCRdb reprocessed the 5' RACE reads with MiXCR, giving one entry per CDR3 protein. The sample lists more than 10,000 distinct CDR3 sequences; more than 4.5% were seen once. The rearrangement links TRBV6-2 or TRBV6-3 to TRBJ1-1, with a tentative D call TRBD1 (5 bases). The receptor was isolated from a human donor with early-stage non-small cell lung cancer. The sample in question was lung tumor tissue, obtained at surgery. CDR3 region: CASLRDPTGTEAFF. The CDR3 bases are TGTGCCAGCCTGCGGGACCCGACGGGAACTGAAGCTTTCTTT.